This is a list of T cell receptor beta chains from one sample in a study of T cells after yellow fever vaccination. Each CDR3 protein is one row after TCRdb ran MiXCR on the 5' RACE reads. The data hold 250,000 to 300,000 distinct CDR3 sequences, with about 5.2% observed a single time. The sequenced sample was CD4+ T cells sorted from PBMCs, obtained on the day of the yellow fever booster vaccination. These receptors were collected from a man in his late teens or twenties who received the YFV17D yellow fever vaccine. CDR3s include the opening cysteine and the closing phenylalanine or tryptophan. A D gene is named only where the DNA matches it firmly. Size tells how often a clone was seen (once, few, many) or the class of an expanded clone, and some rows leave it out.

v_gene: TRBV7-6; j_gene: TRBJ2-5; abundance: many; d_gene: -; CDR3aa: CASSPRTAQETQYF; CDR3nt: TGTGCCAGCAGCCCACGGACAGCGCAAGAGACCCAGTACTTC
v_gene: TRBV5-1; j_gene: TRBJ1-4; abundance: -; d_gene: -; CDR3aa: CASSLEGEDRLFF; CDR3nt: TGCGCCAGCAGCTTGGAAGGGGAAGATCGTCTGTTTTTT
v_gene: TRBV6-5; j_gene: TRBJ2-7; abundance: -; d_gene: TRBD2; CDR3aa: CASSYSGVSGGSGEQYF; CDR3nt: TGTGCCAGCAGTTACTCTGGCGTGAGCGGGGGGTCCGGGGAGCAGTACTTC
v_gene: TRBV7-9; j_gene: TRBJ1-5; abundance: few; d_gene: -; CDR3aa: CASSRDTVPQHF; CDR3nt: TGTGCCAGCAGCCGGGATACTGTGCCCCAGCATTTT
v_gene: TRBV20-1; j_gene: TRBJ1-2; abundance: many; d_gene: TRBD1; CDR3aa: CSASDRREVLIIF; CDR3nt: TGCAGTGCGTCGGACAGGAGGGAGGTCCTTATCATCTTC
v_gene: TRBV2; j_gene: TRBJ2-1; abundance: -; d_gene: TRBD1; CDR3aa: CANDRAPNNEQFF; CDR3nt: TGTGCCAACGACAGGGCTCCCAACAATGAGCAGTTCTTC
v_gene: TRBV7-2; j_gene: TRBJ2-5; abundance: -; d_gene: -; CDR3aa: CASSRRRDQETQYF; CDR3nt: TGTGCCAGCAGCAGGAGACGGGATCAAGAGACCCAGTACTTC
v_gene: TRBV20-1; j_gene: TRBJ1-1; abundance: many; d_gene: TRBD1; CDR3aa: CSARDAGQGHYAEAFF; CDR3nt: TGCAGTGCTAGAGATGCAGGACAGGGGCACTATGCTGAAGCTTTCTTT
v_gene: TRBV6-2/TRBV6-3; j_gene: TRBJ2-2; abundance: few; d_gene: TRBD1; CDR3aa: CASSDRVLGTGELFF; CDR3nt: TGTGCCAGCAGTGACAGGGTATTAGGGACCGGGGAGCTGTTTTTT
v_gene: TRBV7-9; j_gene: TRBJ2-5; abundance: -; d_gene: -; CDR3aa: CASSLRRGPGETQYF; CDR3nt: TGTGCCAGCAGCTTAAGGCGGGGGCCGGGAGAGACCCAGTACTTC
v_gene: TRBV24-1; j_gene: TRBJ2-5; abundance: -; d_gene: TRBD1; CDR3aa: CATSDLPGQGPETQYF; CDR3nt: TGTGCCACCAGTGATTTGCCGGGACAGGGACCAGAGACCCAGTACTTC
v_gene: TRBV7-8; j_gene: TRBJ1-1; abundance: few; d_gene: -; CDR3aa: CASSGGLSTEAFF; CDR3nt: TGTGCCAGCTCGGGGGGCCTGAGCACTGAAGCTTTCTTT
v_gene: TRBV7-3; j_gene: TRBJ2-1; abundance: many; d_gene: -; CDR3aa: CASSQPVTGGGGKQFF; CDR3nt: TGTGCCAGCAGCCAACCCGTGACGGGGGGCGGTGGAAAGCAGTTCTTC
v_gene: TRBV6-2/TRBV6-3; j_gene: TRBJ1-1; abundance: few; d_gene: -; CDR3aa: CASSYPHSMNTEAFF; CDR3nt: TGTGCCAGCAGTTACCCCCACAGCATGAACACTGAAGCTTTCTTT
v_gene: TRBV9; j_gene: TRBJ2-1; abundance: many; d_gene: -; CDR3aa: CASSPQGSYNEQFF; CDR3nt: TGTGCCAGCAGCCCACAGGGTAGCTACAATGAGCAGTTCTTC
v_gene: TRBV20-1; j_gene: TRBJ2-5; abundance: -; d_gene: -; CDR3aa: CSARGGREGETQYF; CDR3nt: TGCAGTGCTAGAGGGGGCAGGGAAGGAGAGACCCAGTACTTC
v_gene: TRBV20-1; j_gene: TRBJ1-6; abundance: many; d_gene: -; CDR3aa: CSARTGLDNSPLHF; CDR3nt: TGCAGTGCTAGAACGGGTCTTGATAATTCACCCCTCCACTTT
v_gene: TRBV7-3; j_gene: TRBJ2-1; abundance: -; d_gene: -; CDR3aa: CASSLIGTGSYNEQFF; CDR3nt: TGTGCCAGCAGCTTAATAGGTACGGGCTCCTACAATGAGCAGTTCTTC
v_gene: TRBV23-1; j_gene: TRBJ2-5; abundance: many; d_gene: -; CDR3aa: CASTGDETQYF; CDR3nt: TGCGCCAGCACTGGGGACGAGACCCAGTACTTC
v_gene: TRBV4-3; j_gene: TRBJ2-6; abundance: -; d_gene: -; CDR3aa: CASSIGGSGANVLTF; CDR3nt: TGCGCCAGCTCGATCGGGGGTTCTGGGGCCAACGTCCTGACTTTC
v_gene: TRBV21-1; j_gene: TRBJ2-1; abundance: few; d_gene: -; CDR3aa: CASSKTLSGGVAYEQFF; CDR3nt: TGTGCCAGCAGCAAGACCCTTAGCGGGGGGGTGGCGTATGAGCAGTTCTTC